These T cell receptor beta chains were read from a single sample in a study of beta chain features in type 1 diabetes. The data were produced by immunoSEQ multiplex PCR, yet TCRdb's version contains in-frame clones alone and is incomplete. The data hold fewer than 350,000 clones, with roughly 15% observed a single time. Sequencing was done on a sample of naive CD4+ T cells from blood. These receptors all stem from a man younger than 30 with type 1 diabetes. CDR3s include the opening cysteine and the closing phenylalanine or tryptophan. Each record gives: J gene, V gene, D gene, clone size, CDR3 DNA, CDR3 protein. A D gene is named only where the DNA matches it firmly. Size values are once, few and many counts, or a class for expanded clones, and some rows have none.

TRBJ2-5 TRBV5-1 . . TGCGCCAGCAGCCTCCAAGAGACCCAGTACTTC CASSLQETQYF
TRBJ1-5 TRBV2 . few TGTGCCAGCAGTGCCAGGGGCCATAGCTACAATCAGCCCCAGCATTTT CASSARGHSYNQPQHF
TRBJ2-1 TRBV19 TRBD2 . TGTGCCAGTAGTATTGGGGGTAGCGGGGGAATACACGAGCAGTTCTTC CASSIGGSGGIHEQFF
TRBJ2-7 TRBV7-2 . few TGTGCCAGCAGCTTAGCGAAGACTTACGAGCAGTACTTC CASSLAKTYEQYF
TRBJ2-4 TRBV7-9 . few TGTGCCAGCAGCTTATACAGGACGGTCGGAGAAGCCAAAAACATTCAGTACTTC CASSLYRTVGEAKNIQYF
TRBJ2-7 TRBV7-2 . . TGTGCCAGCAGCTTAGCTCTATGGTACGAGCAGTACTTC CASSLALWYEQYF
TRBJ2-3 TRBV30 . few TGTGCCTGGAGTATAGGAGGGACAGATACGCAGTATTTT CAWSIGGTDTQYF
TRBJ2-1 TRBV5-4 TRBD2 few TGTGCCAGCAGCTTGGGACTAGCGAAAGACAATGAGCAGTTCTTC CASSLGLAKDNEQFF
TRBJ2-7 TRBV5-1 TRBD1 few TGCGCCAGCAGCTCTAGGGACAGAAGGTCGTACGAGCAGTACTTC CASSSRDRRSYEQYF
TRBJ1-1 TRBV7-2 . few TGTGCCAGCAGTCCTACAGGATATCCTGAAGCTTTCTTT CASSPTGYPEAFF
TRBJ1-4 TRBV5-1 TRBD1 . TGCGCCAGCAGCTTGGCAGGGGGGAGTGAAAAACTGTTTTTT CASSLAGGSEKLFF
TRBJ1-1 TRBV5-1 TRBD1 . TGCGCCAGCAGCTTGGGGGACAGGGAACGCACTGAAGCTTTCTTT CASSLGDRERTEAFF
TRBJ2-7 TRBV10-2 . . TGCGCCAGCAGTGTCGGCTACGAGCAGTACTTC CASSVGYEQYF
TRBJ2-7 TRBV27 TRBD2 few TGTGCCAGCAGTTTATCATCGGGGGGGCCCTACGAGCAGTACTTC CASSLSSGGPYEQYF
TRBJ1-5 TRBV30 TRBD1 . TGTGCCTCACAGGGGGCTTTAGGACAGCCCCAGCATTTT CASQGALGQPQHF
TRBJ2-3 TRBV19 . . TGTGCCAGTAGTATCCAGGGCCCAGATACGCAGTATTTT CASSIQGPDTQYF
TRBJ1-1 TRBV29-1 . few TGCAGCGGCTCAACCAGGCTGACAGAGAACACTGAAGCTTTCTTT CSGSTRLTENTEAFF
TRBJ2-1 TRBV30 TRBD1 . TGTGCCTGGAGGGACAGGGGGCGCTTCGGTGAGCAGTTCTTC CAWRDRGRFGEQFF